Shown below are 16 T cell receptor beta chains from a single sample sequenced in a study of blood T cell repertoires in COVID-19. Produced via immunoSEQ multiplex PCR; TCRdb's table is partial and in-frame only. The table has about 180,000 clones, roughly 80% seen once. Sequencing was performed on PBMCs or T cells enriched from blood (not recorded which). The receptor set was obtained from a man in his sixties who had been exposed to COVID-19.

The chain joins TRBV30 to TRBJ2-5; 13 bases agree with TRBD2. V lost 4 bases, J lost 5 bases, and 4 bases stayed unmatched. This CDR3 spans 14 amino acids. Per germline, CDR1 GTSNPN and CDR2 SVGIG (reference sequence). The CDR3 protein is CAWTRGLAGETQYF. The CDR3 bases are TGTGCCTGGACTAGGGGACTAGCGGGGGAGACCCAGTACTTC.

This clone has a handful of counts. The V call is TRBV29-1, the J call TRBJ1-2; D possibly corresponds to TRBD1 (5 bases). Germline-derived CDR1 and CDR2 are SQVTM and ANQGSEA. This CDR3 has 14 residues. The V and J ends lost 3 bases and 0 bases respectively, with 11 bases between them. CDR3 loop: CSVDPGPTNYGYTF. The CDR3, as DNA: TGCAGCGTTGATCCAGGGCCTACTAACTATGGCTACACCTTC.

There are a few counts of this clone. The chain's CDR3 is CASSPAWDRPHEQYF. CDR3 in DNA: TGTGCCAGCAGCCCAGCCTGGGACAGGCCCCACGAGCAGTACTTC. V is TRBV5-6 and J is TRBJ2-7, with 8 bases fitting TRBD1. Germline CDR1 is SGHDT and CDR2 is YYEEEE. The CDR3 consists of 15 residues. With 4 bases clipped from V and 5 bases from J, the junction kept 11 bases outside the gene matches. Together with reference TRBV5-6 and TRBJ2-7, the CDR3 gives the full variable domain: DAGVTQSPTHLIKTRGQQVTLRCSPKSGHDTVSWYQQALGQGPQFIFQYYEEEERQRGNFPDRFSGHQFPNYSSELNVNALLLGDSALYLCASSPAWDRPHEQYFGPGTRLTVT.

The rearrangement uses TRBV16 and TRBJ2-6, with 7 nucleotides matching TRBD1. V lost 4 bases, J lost 0 bases, and 12 bases stayed unmatched. This CDR3 has 19 amino acids. Germline CDR1 and CDR2: KGHSY and FQNENV. CDR3 bases: TGTGCCAGCAGCCTTGATTGGACAGGCGGTCCCTCTGGGGCCAACGTCCTGACTTTC. It specifies CASSLDWTGGPSGANVLTF.

There are a few counts of this clone. The rearrangement uses TRBV24-1 and TRBJ2-1, with 13 bases matching TRBD2. Germline V CDR1 and CDR2: KGHDR, SFDVKD. The trim removed 4 bases at V and 10 bases at J, leaving 12 bases unmatched. CDR3 length: 17 amino acids. The DNA of the CDR3 is TGTGCCACCAGTGACCCGACTAGCGGGAGGCCCCGGGGGGAGCAGTTCTTC. Its translation is CATSDPTSGRPRGEQFF.

This rearrangement joins TRBV14 to TRBJ2-1; the match to TRBD2 covers 12 bases. The V segment lost 4 bases and the J segment 6 bases; nucleotides outside the gene matches: 4. The V gene's germline CDR1 is SGHDN and CDR2 FVKESK. The CDR3 runs 15 residues. The CDR3 reads CASSPGLAGPNEQFF. The CDR3 coding sequence is TGTGCCAGCAGCCCCGGACTAGCGGGACCCAATGAGCAGTTCTTC.

The V call is TRBV19, the J call TRBJ2-7; 9 bases agree with TRBD2. V dropped 7 bases and J dropped 1; count of bases not matched to a gene: 17. The CDR3 extends over 18 amino acids. Germline V CDR1 and CDR2: LNHDA, SQIVND (reference sequence). The CDR3 region has the DNA TGTGCCAGTACATGGTCCCTAGCGGGAAATAGGGGGTCCTACGAGCAGTACTTC. Amino acid sequence: CASTWSLAGNRGSYEQYF.

V gene TRBV29-1 combines with J gene TRBJ1-1; maybe TRBD1 (5 bases). The CDR3 runs to 15 residues. Germline V gene data show CDR1 as SQVTM and CDR2 as ANQGSEA. V gave up 3 bases and J gave up 0 bases, with 14 bases separating them. CDR3 coding DNA: TGCAGCGTTGAGGCAGGGCTGAGGATGAACACTGAAGCTTTCTTT. Translation gives CSVEAGLRMNTEAFF.

The chain uses TRBV5-6 and TRBJ1-4; no firm D call. Per germline, CDR1 SGHDT and CDR2 YYEEEE. The CDR3 consists of 15 residues. The V gene lost 4 bases and the J gene lost 4 bases, with 14 bases spanning the gap. CDR3 DNA sequence: TGTGCCAGCAGCCGACAACCGGGAGTTAATGAAAAACTGTTTTTT. Encoded protein: CASSRQPGVNEKLFF.

The V and J genes are TRBV6-2 or TRBV6-3 and TRBJ2-7; the D gene is possibly TRBD2 (7 bases). Trimming took 2 bases from V and 5 from J, leaving 19 bases between them. This CDR3 comprises 16 residues. CDR1 and CDR2 (germline): MNHEY, SVGEGT. As DNA, the CDR3 is TGTGCCAGCAGTTACCCCGCCCCGGGGGGCGGCGACGAGCAGTACTTC. Translated, it gives CASSYPAPGGGDEQYF.

This clone appeared a single time. The V and J genes are TRBV6-5 and TRBJ1-2; 8 nucleotides line up with TRBD1. V shed 4 bases, J shed 8 bases, and the junction held 6 bases outside the gene matches. The CDR3 extends over 13 amino acids. The germline CDR1 and CDR2 sequences are MNHEY and SVGAGI. The CDR3 sequence: CASSSTGVTGYTF. As DNA, the CDR3 is TGTGCCAGCAGTTCGACAGGGGTGACGGGCTACACCTTC.

The chain carries TRBV4-1 and TRBJ2-2, with D perhaps matching TRBD1 (8 bases). V lost 2 bases, J lost 3 bases, and 16 bases lay in between. Germline CDR1 reads MGHRA; CDR2 reads YSYEKL. The CDR3 runs 17 residues. The CDR3 sequence is CASSQPQGGTDTGELFF. The CDR3 nucleotides read TGCGCCAGCAGCCAACCACAGGGGGGGACGGACACCGGGGAGCTGTTTTTT.

This clone occurred a few times. The rearrangement links TRBV7-2 to TRBJ1-4; 8 nucleotides match TRBD1. There are 15 residues in the CDR3. The V gene end was trimmed by 2 bases and the J gene end by 3 bases; junction bases not matched to a gene: 2. Germline loops: CDR1 SGHTA, CDR2 FQGNSA. The CDR3 reads CASSLQGASNEKLFF. CDR3 sequence (DNA): TGTGCCAGCAGCTTACAGGGGGCGTCTAATGAAAAACTGTTTTTT.

The gene calls are TRBV7-8 and TRBJ2-7, with a weak D call TRBD1 (6 bases). V shed 1 base and J shed 0 bases, with 13 bases lying between them. The CDR3 is 16 amino acids. Germline V CDR1 and CDR2: SGHVS, FQNEAQ. Written as DNA, the CDR3 is TGTGCCAGCAGCTTAGTCGGGTTAGGGGGCTCCTACGAGCAGTACTTC. Its protein product is CASSLVGLGGSYEQYF. Full variable domain (remainder filled in from reference TRBV7-8 and TRBJ2-7): GAGVSQSPRYKVAKRGQDVALRCDPISGHVSLFWYQQALGQGPEFLTYFQNEAQLDKSGLPSDRFFAERPEGSVSTLKIQRTQQEDSAVYLCASSLVGLGGSYEQYFGPGTRLTVT.

This clone was seen a handful of times. The rearrangement uses TRBV10-2 and TRBJ2-7; a weak D match, TRBD2 (5 bases). The CDR3 covers 14 residues. The germline V and J ends were trimmed by 6 bases and 0 bases, with 12 bases remaining between them. The germline gives CDR1 WSHSY, CDR2 SAAADI. The CDR3, as DNA: TGCGCCAGCAGGGCCGGGATTAGCTCCTACGAGCAGTACTTC. As protein: CASRAGISSYEQYF.

J is TRBJ2-7 and V is TRBV7-3; TRBD1 matches 8 bases. In germline, CDR1 is SGHTA, CDR2 FQGTGA. V gave up 3 bases and J gave up 0 bases; unmatched junction bases: 7. CDR3 length: 16 residues. The CDR3, as DNA: TGTGCCAGCAGCTTGAGGTGGCAGGGGGCCTCCTACGAGCAGTACTTC. It specifies CASSLRWQGASYEQYF. Using reference TRBV7-3 and TRBJ2-7 for the parts outside the CDR3, the full variable domain is GAGVSQTPSNKVTEKGKYVELRCDPISGHTALYWYRQSLGQGPEFLIYFQGTGAADDSGLPNDRFFAVRPEGSVSTLKIQRTERGDSAVYLCASSLRWQGASYEQYFGPGTRLTVT.